The 27 T cell receptor beta chains below all came from one sample that was sequenced in a study of blood T cell repertoires in COVID-19. The assay was immunoSEQ multiplex PCR, and TCRdb's table has in-frame clones only and misses some. The data hold 150,000 or so clones, with around 87% observed a single time. Sequenced sample: peripheral blood. Receptor source: a man between 18 and 29 years old with COVID-19, enrolled during active disease.

The J gene is TRBJ2-1, the V gene TRBV4-3; 7 nucleotides line up with TRBD1. V lost 0 bases to trimming and J lost 14 bases; unmatched junction nucleotides: 10. The CDR3 runs 14 residues. CDR1 and CDR2 (germline): LGHNA, YSLEER. CDR3 coding DNA: TGCGCCAGCAGCCAAGATTGGGCAGGGGGAGTGGAGTTCTTC. Its translation: CASSQDWAGGVEFF.

V and J are TRBV27 and TRBJ1-1, with a tentative D call TRBD1 (6 bases). This CDR3 spans 14 amino acids. The V and J ends lost 6 bases and 7 bases respectively, with 18 bases between them. Germline values: CDR1 MNHEY, CDR2 SMNVEV (reference sequence). CDR3 amino acids: CASSHPPGTNEAFF. The CDR3 region has the DNA TGTGCCAGCAGCCACCCCCCGGGGACAAATGAAGCTTTCTTT.

The V and J genes are TRBV28 and TRBJ1-2; 7 bases are a match to TRBD1. CDR3 length: 16 amino acids. Germline values: CDR1 MDHEN, CDR2 SYDVKM. J lost 4 bases, V lost 2 bases, and 10 bases had no gene match. For the CDR3, the DNA is TGTGCCAGCAGTTTAACCCGGCGAACAGGGGTCTATGGCTACACCTTC. Translating gives CASSLTRRTGVYGYTF.

The chain uses TRBV4-3 and TRBJ1-5; no firm D call. V was trimmed by 0 bases and J by 5 bases, leaving 8 bases between them. The CDR3 is 14 residues long. The germline V gene encodes CDR1 LGHNA and CDR2 YSLEER. The CDR3 here is CASSQDFGDQPQHF. The CDR3 nucleotides read TGCGCCAGCAGCCAAGACTTCGGGGATCAGCCCCAGCATTTT.

V and J are TRBV6-5 and TRBJ2-1, with 11 bases identical to TRBD2. The junction had 8 bases not matched to a gene; V was cut back by 6 bases and J by 7 bases. Germline V gene data show CDR1 as MNHEY and CDR2 as SVGAGI. The CDR3 is 15 amino acids. The CDR3 spells CASRQTSGSRNEQFF. CDR3 DNA: TGTGCCAGCAGGCAAACTAGCGGGAGTAGAAATGAGCAGTTCTTC.

This chain uses TRBV5-4 with TRBJ2-2, with a possible D match to TRBD1 (6 bases). The CDR3 contains 16 residues. V was trimmed by 4 bases and J by 2 bases, leaving 15 bases between them. Germline V gene data show CDR1 as SGHNT and CDR2 as YYREEE (reference sequence). The CDR3 nucleotides read TGTGCCAGCAGCCCTACCGGGACACCCAACACCGGGGAGCTGTTTTTT. This sequence encodes CASSPTGTPNTGELFF.

This chain joins TRBV9 and TRBJ2-3; the match to TRBD2 covers 13 bases. In germline, CDR1 is SGDLS, CDR2 YYNGEE. The CDR3 sequence is 19 residues long. The ends lost 4 bases at V and 1 base at J; junction bases unmatched: 12. This chain's CDR3 is CASSPSWTSGSSGTDTQYF. CDR3 nucleotide sequence: TGTGCCAGCAGCCCCTCCTGGACTAGCGGGAGTAGTGGCACAGATACGCAGTATTTT.

The V gene is TRBV6-5, the J gene TRBJ2-2; 10 bases align to TRBD2. The CDR3 length is 15 residues. Germline CDR1 is MNHEY and CDR2 is SVGAGI. The ends lost 7 bases at V and 7 bases at J; junction bases unmatched: 9. The CDR3 DNA sequence: TGTGCCAGCAAGTTTGTAGCGGGAGGTGACGGGGAGCTGTTTTTT. It specifies CASKFVAGGDGELFF.

The chain joins TRBV9 to TRBJ2-5, with 8 bases matching TRBD1. Germline trimming cut 0 bases from V and 2 bases from J; bases unmatched to any gene: 3. The CDR3 loop spans 15 amino acids. Germline CDR1 reads SGDLS; CDR2 reads YYNGEE. CDR3 loop: CASSVAGTGQETQYF. The CDR3 DNA reads as TGTGCCAGCAGCGTAGCCGGGACAGGTCAAGAGACCCAGTACTTC.

The rearrangement uses TRBV27 and TRBJ2-3; a possible D gene is TRBD2 (5 bases). The CDR3 has 16 amino acids. Between the trimmed V and J ends, which lost 5 bases and 0 bases, there was a span of 15 bases. Looked up from germline, CDR1 is MNHEY and CDR2 is SMNVEV (reference sequence). The CDR3 here is CASSRDAGSSTDTQYF. The CDR3 nucleotides read TGTGCCAGCAGTCGGGATGCCGGTTCTAGCACAGATACGCAGTATTTT.

This chain uses TRBV5-1 with TRBJ2-1; 7 nucleotides agree with TRBD2. CDR3 size: 14 residues. Germline lookup yields CDR1 SGHRS and CDR2 YFSETQ. The trim removed 3 bases at V and 9 bases at J, leaving 9 bases unmatched. The DNA of the CDR3 is TGCGCCAGCAGCTCGAGCGGCGGGAGCGGTGAGCAGTTCTTC. It encodes CASSSSGGSGEQFF.

This clone was recorded many times. The chain couples TRBV5-8 to TRBJ2-3, with TRBD2 identical over 10 bases. V lost 1 base and J lost 6; bases outside the gene matches: 2. The CDR3 is 14 residues long. Per the germline V gene, CDR1 is SGHTS and CDR2 is YDEGEE. CDR3 loop: CASSLTSGVDTQYF. Here the CDR3 DNA reads TGTGCCAGCAGCTTGACTAGCGGGGTCGATACGCAGTATTTT. Full variable domain (outside the CDR3, taken from reference TRBV5-8 and TRBJ2-3): EAGVTQSPTHLIKTRGQQATLRCSPISGHTSVYWYQQALGLGLQFLLWYDEGEERNRGNFPPRFSGRQFPNYSSELNVNALELEDSALYLCASSLTSGVDTQYFGPGTRLTVL.

The table lists this clone with a count of one. This chain uses TRBV4-1 with TRBJ2-3; 8 bases map to TRBD2. The CDR3 is 16 amino acids. Germline CDR1 reads MGHRA; CDR2 reads YSYEKL. Trimming at V came to 2 bases and at J to 6 bases, leaving 10 bases not matched to a gene. In DNA form, the CDR3 reads TGCGCCAGCAGCCAACGGACTAGCCCGGCGGCGGATACGCAGTATTTT. This sequence encodes CASSQRTSPAADTQYF.

The rearrangement joins TRBV5-8 to TRBJ1-2, with D possibly TRBD1 on 6 matching bases. The CDR3 is 17 residues long. V was cut by 0 bases and J by 5 bases, with 20 bases left in between. In germline, CDR1 is SGHTS, CDR2 YDEGEE. The CDR3 here is CASSLDDRQTGPYGYTF. CDR3 sequence (DNA): TGTGCCAGCAGCTTGGATGACAGGCAAACAGGACCTTATGGCTACACCTTC.

V usage is TRBV2 and J usage is TRBJ1-3; D may be TRBD1 (6 bases). Germline CDR1 SNHLY, CDR2 FYNNEI. With 8 bases removed from V and 0 bases from J, the gap between germline ends came to 17 bases. The CDR3 has 16 residues. In nucleotides, the CDR3 is TGTGCCAGCGTTTTTCAGGGGTTCTTCTCTGGAAACACCATATATTTT. It yields the protein CASVFQGFFSGNTIYF.

The rearrangement uses TRBV10-1 and TRBJ2-7; D unresolved. The CDR3 totals 13 residues. Per the germline V gene, CDR1 is WNHNN and CDR2 is SYGVQD (reference sequence). V was pared by 3 bases and J by 0 bases, with 6 bases between. The CDR3 is CASSDRSSYEQYF. Here the CDR3 DNA reads TGCGCCAGCAGTGACCGGAGCTCCTACGAGCAGTACTTC.

The chain employs TRBV27 and TRBJ1-2; 8 nucleotides match TRBD1. This CDR3 has 16 residues. J was trimmed by 3 bases and V by 3 bases; bases with no gene match: 9. CDR1 MNHEY and CDR2 SMNVEV come from the germline V gene (reference sequence). This CDR3 reads CASSFSSGGGDYGYTF. CDR3 DNA sequence: TGTGCCAGCAGTTTTTCATCAGGGGGCGGAGACTATGGCTACACCTTC.

The CDR3 coding sequence is TGTGCCAGCAGTTACACAGGGGGAGGCAATCAGCCCCAGCATTTT. This codes for CASSYTGGGNQPQHF. The rearrangement uses TRBV6-5 and TRBJ1-5; 8 bases match TRBD1. V was clipped by 2 bases and J by 2 bases; unmatched bases: 2. From germline, CDR1 is MNHEY and CDR2 SVGAGI. The CDR3 has 15 residues.

The chain uses TRBV11-2 and TRBJ2-2, with 10 bases fitting TRBD2. There are 17 residues in the CDR3. V lost 5 bases and J lost 4; bases outside the gene matches: 10. Germline V CDR1 and CDR2: SGHAT, FQNNGV. The CDR3 protein is CASSPGLAGGGTGELFF. Here the CDR3 DNA reads TGTGCCAGCAGCCCGGGGTTAGCGGGAGGAGGCACCGGGGAGCTGTTTTTT.

The chain combines TRBV6-1 with TRBJ2-7, with D possibly matching TRBD2 (5 bases). In germline, CDR1 is MNHNS, CDR2 SASEGT. Trimming took 3 bases from V and 0 from J, leaving 12 bases between them. The CDR3 loop spans 15 amino acids. CDR3 bases: TGTGCCAGCAGTGAGAATGGGCGGGTCTCCTACGAGCAGTACTTC. The encoded protein is CASSENGRVSYEQYF.

The rearrangement uses TRBV24-1 and TRBJ2-1; 10 bases map to TRBD2. The CDR3 is made up of 15 amino acids. The germline gives CDR1 KGHDR, CDR2 SFDVKD. V trimming: 3 bases; J trimming: 4 bases; junction bases outside the gene matches: 2. In nucleotides, the CDR3 is TGTGCCACCAGTGATAGGGGACTAGCGTACAATGAGCAGTTCTTC. This codes for CATSDRGLAYNEQFF.

V is TRBV9 and J is TRBJ2-3; maybe TRBD2 (5 bases). The CDR3 covers 14 residues. Germline CDR1 SGDLS, CDR2 YYNGEE. With 2 bases removed from V and 1 base from J, the gap between germline ends came to 8 bases. The CDR3 DNA reads as TGTGCCAGCAGCGTGGGGAGTGGCACAGATACGCAGTATTTT. Translated: CASSVGSGTDTQYF.

This chain joins TRBV3-1 (or the pseudogene TRBV3-2) and TRBJ2-6, with a weak D call TRBD2 (5 bases). Trimming took off 0 bases at V and 0 bases at J, with 12 bases between the two ends. CDR1 LGHDT and CDR2 YNNKEL come from the germline V gene (reference sequence). The CDR3 covers 18 residues. CDR3 protein: CASSQDRGLPSGANVLTF. The CDR3 nucleotides are TGTGCCAGCAGCCAAGATCGTGGACTTCCCTCTGGGGCCAACGTCCTGACTTTC.

This chain uses TRBV3-1 (or the pseudogene TRBV3-2) with TRBJ2-5, with D perhaps matching TRBD1 (6 bases). The CDR3 sequence is 16 residues long. With 1 base removed from V and 2 bases from J, the gap between germline ends came to 14 bases. Germline CDR1 and CDR2: LGHDT and YNNKEL (reference sequence). The CDR3 sequence: CASSQVVQGGQETQYF. CDR3 DNA sequence: TGTGCCAGCAGCCAAGTTGTACAGGGTGGACAAGAGACCCAGTACTTC.

This clone was seen only once. This chain connects TRBV2 to TRBJ2-2, with 14 bases aligning to TRBD2. This CDR3 contains 19 residues. Germline-derived CDR1 and CDR2 are SNHLY and FYNNEI. Trimming at V came to 5 bases and at J to 5 bases, leaving 13 bases not matched to a gene. The CDR3 reads CASSSRPGLAGAGTGELFF. CDR3 DNA sequence: TGTGCCAGCAGTTCTCGACCGGGACTAGCGGGAGCCGGTACCGGGGAGCTGTTTTTT.

This clone has a handful of counts. J is TRBJ2-3 and V is TRBV30; 13 positions agree with TRBD2. Germline V lookup: CDR1 GTSNPN, CDR2 SVGIG (reference sequence). This CDR3 spans 15 amino acids. V shed 0 bases and J 4 bases; nucleotides not matched to a gene: 1. DNA for the CDR3: TGTGCCTGGAGTGTAGGACTAGCGGGGGCAGATACGCAGTATTTT. This translates into CAWSVGLAGADTQYF.

As to this clone: One junction end disagrees with the germline gene, perhaps due to a read error. The rearrangement uses TRBV9 and TRBJ1-4, with D tentatively TRBD1 (5 bases). Germline values: CDR1 SGDLS, CDR2 YYNGEE. The CDR3 has 13 amino acids. CDR3 region: CASSVETDGKLLF. The CDR3 coding sequence is TGTGCCAGCAGCGTAGAGACAGACGGAAAACTGCTTTTT.